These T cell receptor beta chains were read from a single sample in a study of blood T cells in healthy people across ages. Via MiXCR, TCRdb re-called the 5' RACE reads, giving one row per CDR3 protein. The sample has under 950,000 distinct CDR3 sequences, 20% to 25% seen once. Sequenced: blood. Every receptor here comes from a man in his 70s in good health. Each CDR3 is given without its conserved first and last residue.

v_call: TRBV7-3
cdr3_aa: ASSSTGKSDTEAF

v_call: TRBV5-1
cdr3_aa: ASSLVPGGAPGELF

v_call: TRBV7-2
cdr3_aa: ASSSPRDSNTGELF

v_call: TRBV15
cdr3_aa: ATSTGTSGGYEEQF

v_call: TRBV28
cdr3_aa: ASSLQEGEKLF

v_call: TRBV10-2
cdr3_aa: ASSEGTERTHYNEQF

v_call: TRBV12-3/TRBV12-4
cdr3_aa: ASSPTGTYADTQY

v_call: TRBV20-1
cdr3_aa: SARDGGQGASQPQH

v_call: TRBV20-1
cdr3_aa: SAPSPISYEQY

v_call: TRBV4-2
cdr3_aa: ASSPYLATNEKLF

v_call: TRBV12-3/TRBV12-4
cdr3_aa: ASSARTGIDGYT

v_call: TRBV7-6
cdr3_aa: ASSLAQTGRPSSSDYGYT

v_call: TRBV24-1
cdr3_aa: ATSEGGPSYEQY

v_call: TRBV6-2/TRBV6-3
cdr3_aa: ASRPTGQGRGTNEKLF

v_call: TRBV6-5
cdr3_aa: ASSAALRSGELF

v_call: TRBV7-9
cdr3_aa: ASSLWAVSSYNGQF

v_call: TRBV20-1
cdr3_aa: SASQVRRNTEAF